What follows describes a single T cell receptor beta chain. The target antigen is unknown. CDR3 length equals 14 residues. CDR1 PRHDT and CDR2 FYEKMQ come from the germline V gene (reference sequence). The junction had 2 bases not matched to a gene; V was cut back by 0 bases and J by 8 bases. The sample belongs to a study of graft-versus-host responses after intestinal transplantation. Overall study context: Anti-thymocyte globulin was used for induction in all recipients, who then took tacrolimus and steroids for about 3 years. Study outcomes and limitations: Association was observed between peak circulating GvH clone levels and early post-transplant HvG declines. Those patients showing graft-donor T cell macrochimerism displayed high graft-versus-host to host-versus-graft clonal ratios in allografts. Detection of GvH clones occurred in recipient marrow, and some had their first appearance in ileum or blood.

Grafts had their tissue processed, releasing intraepithelial and lamina propria lymphocytes. Only in-frame clones appear in the TCRdb table, and some are missing; sequencing was by immunoSEQ multiplex PCR. The sample records approximately 20,000 clones, around 81% being singletons. The chain carries TRBV13 and TRBJ2-3, with 10 bases identical to TRBD2. The sequencing used ileum tissue, collected 12 days after intestinal transplant. The sequence was obtained from a human patient who received an intestinal transplant, so some T cells may come from the graft donor. DNA of the CDR3: TGTGCCAGCAGCTTAGGCCCTAGCGGGAGTACGCAGTATTTT. Residues: CASSLGPSGSTQYF. Looking up the rest from reference TRBV13 and TRBJ2-3 gives the full variable domain: AAGVIQSPRHLIKEKRETATLKCYPIPRHDTVYWYQQGPGQDPQFLISFYEKMQSDKGSIPDRFSAQQFSDYHSELNMSSLELGDSALYFCASSLGPSGSTQYFGPGTRLTVL.